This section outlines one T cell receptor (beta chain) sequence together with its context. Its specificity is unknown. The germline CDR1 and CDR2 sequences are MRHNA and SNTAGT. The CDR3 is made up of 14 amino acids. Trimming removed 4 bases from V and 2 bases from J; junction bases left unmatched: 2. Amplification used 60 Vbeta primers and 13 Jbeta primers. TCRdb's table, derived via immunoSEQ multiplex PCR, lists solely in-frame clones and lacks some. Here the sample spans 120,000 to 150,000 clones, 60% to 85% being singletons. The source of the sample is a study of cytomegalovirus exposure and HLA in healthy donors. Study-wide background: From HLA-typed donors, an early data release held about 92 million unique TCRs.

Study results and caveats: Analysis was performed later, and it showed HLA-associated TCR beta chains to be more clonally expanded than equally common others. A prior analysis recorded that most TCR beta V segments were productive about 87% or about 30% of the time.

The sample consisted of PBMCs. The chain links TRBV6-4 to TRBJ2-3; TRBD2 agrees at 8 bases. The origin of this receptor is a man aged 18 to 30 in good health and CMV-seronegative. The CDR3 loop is CASSAGGNTDTQYF. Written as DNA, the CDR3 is TGTGCCAGCAGTGCGGGGGGGAACACAGATACGCAGTATTTT.